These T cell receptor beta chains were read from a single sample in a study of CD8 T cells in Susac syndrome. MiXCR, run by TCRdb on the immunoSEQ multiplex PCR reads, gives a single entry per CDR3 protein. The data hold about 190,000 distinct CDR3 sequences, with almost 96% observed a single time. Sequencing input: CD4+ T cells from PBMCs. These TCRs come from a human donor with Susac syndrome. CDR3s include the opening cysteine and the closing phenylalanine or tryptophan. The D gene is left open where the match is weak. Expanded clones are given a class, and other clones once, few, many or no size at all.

CDR3 protein: CASAIRISTEAFF
CDR3 DNA: TGTGCCAGCGCAATAAGGATATCCACTGAAGCTTTCTTT
V gene: TRBV12-3/TRBV12-4
CDR3 length: 13
J gene: TRBJ1-1
D gene: .
clone size: .

CDR3 protein: CASSKTGANTEAFF
CDR3 DNA: TGTGCCAGCAGTAAGACAGGGGCGAACACTGAAGCTTTCTTT
V gene: TRBV12-3/TRBV12-4
CDR3 length: 14
J gene: TRBJ1-1
D gene: TRBD1
clone size: .

CDR3 protein: CSAAQGRGRSEQYF
CDR3 DNA: TGCAGTGCCGCGCAGGGTCGGGGTCGGAGCGAGCAGTACTTC
V gene: TRBV20-1
CDR3 length: 14
J gene: TRBJ2-7
D gene: .
clone size: once

CDR3 protein: CASSLLAGGPRSTDTQYF
CDR3 DNA: TGTGCCAGCAGCTTACTAGCGGGGGGGCCACGCAGCACAGATACGCAGTATTTT
V gene: TRBV7-2
CDR3 length: 18
J gene: TRBJ2-3
D gene: TRBD2
clone size: .

CDR3 protein: CASSDMTSGGADTQYF
CDR3 DNA: TGTGCCAGCAGCGATATGACTAGCGGGGGGGCCGATACGCAGTATTTT
V gene: TRBV7-2
CDR3 length: 16
J gene: TRBJ2-3
D gene: TRBD2
clone size: .

CDR3 protein: CASSQDGGGRGFSREQYF
CDR3 DNA: TGTGCCAGCAGCCAAGATGGCGGCGGCAGGGGCTTCTCTCGAGAGCAGTACTTC
V gene: TRBV4-2
CDR3 length: 18
J gene: TRBJ2-7
D gene: .
clone size: .

CDR3 protein: CASSPLGLAGEQYF
CDR3 DNA: TGTGCCAGCAGTCCTCTCGGACTAGCGGGCGAGCAGTACTTC
V gene: TRBV7-2
CDR3 length: 14
J gene: TRBJ2-7
D gene: TRBD2
clone size: .

CDR3 protein: CASRWTSGTQETQYF
CDR3 DNA: TGTGCCAGCAGATGGACTAGCGGAACACAAGAGACCCAGTACTTC
V gene: TRBV5-6
CDR3 length: 15
J gene: TRBJ2-5
D gene: TRBD2
clone size: .

CDR3 protein: CASSQGGGWGNQPQHF
CDR3 DNA: TGTGCCAGCAGTCAGGGGGGGGGATGGGGCAATCAGCCCCAGCATTTT
V gene: TRBV12-3/TRBV12-4
CDR3 length: 16
J gene: TRBJ1-5
D gene: TRBD1
clone size: .

CDR3 protein: CASSDDGQGGSLLLLSYEQYF
CDR3 DNA: TGTGCCAGCAGCGACGATGGACAGGGGGGGTCCCTCCTCCTCCTCTCCTACGAGCAGTACTTC
V gene: TRBV2
CDR3 length: 21
J gene: TRBJ2-7
D gene: TRBD1
clone size: .

CDR3 protein: CASRSLNQPQHF
CDR3 DNA: TGTGCCAGCAGAAGCTTAAATCAGCCCCAGCATTTT
V gene: TRBV6-1
CDR3 length: 12
J gene: TRBJ1-5
D gene: .
clone size: .

CDR3 protein: CASSWDYPVEQYF
CDR3 DNA: TGCGCCAGCAGCTGGGACTACCCAGTGGAGCAGTATTTT
V gene: TRBV5-1
CDR3 length: 13
J gene: TRBJ2-3
D gene: TRBD2
clone size: .

CDR3 protein: CAWSVEDHNSPLHF
CDR3 DNA: TGTGCCTGGAGTGTAGAGGACCATAATTCACCCCTCCACTTT
V gene: TRBV30
CDR3 length: 14
J gene: TRBJ1-6
D gene: .
clone size: .

CDR3 protein: CAISGTGATGELFF
CDR3 DNA: TGTGCCATCAGTGGGACAGGGGCCACCGGGGAGCTGTTTTTT
V gene: TRBV10-3
CDR3 length: 14
J gene: TRBJ2-2
D gene: TRBD1
clone size: .

CDR3 protein: CASSQGRAGEQFF
CDR3 DNA: TGTGCCAGCAGCCAAGGTCGCGCGGGGGAGCAGTTCTTC
V gene: TRBV3-1
CDR3 length: 13
J gene: TRBJ2-1
D gene: .
clone size: .

CDR3 protein: CASSRIPPQGITEAFF
CDR3 DNA: TGTGCCAGCTCACGCATTCCCCCACAGGGGATCACTGAAGCTTTCTTT
V gene: TRBV18
CDR3 length: 16
J gene: TRBJ1-1
D gene: TRBD1
clone size: .

CDR3 protein: CAWSTGTNEKLFF
CDR3 DNA: TGTGCCTGGAGTACGGGCACTAATGAAAAACTGTTTTTT
V gene: TRBV30
CDR3 length: 13
J gene: TRBJ1-4
D gene: .
clone size: .

CDR3 protein: CSTSASPLHF
CDR3 DNA: TGCAGTACTAGTGCTTCACCCCTCCACTTT
V gene: TRBV20-1
CDR3 length: 10
J gene: TRBJ1-6
D gene: .
clone size: .

CDR3 protein: CSASTRSSTDTQYF
CDR3 DNA: TGCAGTGCTAGTACTAGGTCTAGCACAGATACGCAGTATTTT
V gene: TRBV20-1
CDR3 length: 14
J gene: TRBJ2-3
D gene: .
clone size: .

CDR3 protein: CASSVMAGNTIYF
CDR3 DNA: TGTGCCAGCAGTGTGATGGCTGGAAACACCATATATTTT
V gene: TRBV2
CDR3 length: 13
J gene: TRBJ1-3
D gene: .
clone size: .

CDR3 protein: CASSYLSGRTDTQYF
CDR3 DNA: TGTGCCAGCAGTTACCTCTCTGGGCGAACAGATACGCAGTATTTT
V gene: TRBV6-5
CDR3 length: 15
J gene: TRBJ2-3
D gene: .
clone size: .

CDR3 protein: CATDDFQGSDTEAFF
CDR3 DNA: TGTGCCACCGATGATTTTCAGGGGAGTGACACTGAAGCTTTCTTT
V gene: TRBV10-3
CDR3 length: 15
J gene: TRBJ1-1
D gene: .
clone size: .

CDR3 protein: CASSLWRGQPQHF
CDR3 DNA: TGTGCCAGCAGCTTATGGAGGGGCCAGCCCCAGCATTTT
V gene: TRBV7-2
CDR3 length: 13
J gene: TRBJ1-5
D gene: .
clone size: .

CDR3 protein: CASSFASYEQYF
CDR3 DNA: TGTGCCAGCAGCTTCGCCTCCTACGAGCAGTACTTC
V gene: TRBV7-2
CDR3 length: 12
J gene: TRBJ2-7
D gene: .
clone size: .

CDR3 protein: CAISESGQGTYEQYF
CDR3 DNA: TGTGCCATCAGTGAGTCCGGACAGGGTACCTACGAGCAGTACTTC
V gene: TRBV10-3
CDR3 length: 15
J gene: TRBJ2-7
D gene: TRBD1
clone size: .

CDR3 protein: CAWNRLDGNTGELFF
CDR3 DNA: TGTGCCTGGAATAGGCTAGACGGTAACACCGGGGAGCTGTTTTTT
V gene: TRBV30
CDR3 length: 15
J gene: TRBJ2-2
D gene: .
clone size: .

CDR3 protein: CSANDGSYEQYF
CDR3 DNA: TGCAGCGCGAACGACGGCTCCTACGAGCAGTACTTC
V gene: TRBV29-1
CDR3 length: 12
J gene: TRBJ2-7
D gene: .
clone size: .

CDR3 protein: CSAREGSNTGELFF
CDR3 DNA: TGCAGTGCTAGGGAGGGATCTAACACCGGGGAGCTGTTTTTT
V gene: TRBV20-1
CDR3 length: 14
J gene: TRBJ2-2
D gene: .
clone size: .

CDR3 protein: CSAGRSNQPQHF
CDR3 DNA: TGCAGTGCTGGCCGGAGCAATCAGCCCCAGCATTTT
V gene: TRBV20-1
CDR3 length: 12
J gene: TRBJ1-5
D gene: .
clone size: .

CDR3 protein: CSANSGGANEQFF
CDR3 DNA: TGCAGTGCTAATAGCGGGGGGGCCAATGAGCAGTTCTTC
V gene: TRBV20-1
CDR3 length: 13
J gene: TRBJ2-1
D gene: TRBD2
clone size: .

CDR3 protein: CASSFVASSGDQETQYF
CDR3 DNA: TGTGCCAGCAGTTTTGTGGCGAGTAGCGGGGACCAAGAGACCCAGTACTTC
V gene: TRBV28
CDR3 length: 17
J gene: TRBJ2-5
D gene: TRBD2
clone size: .

CDR3 protein: CASSSGQNTEAFF
CDR3 DNA: TGTGCCAGCAGCTCCGGCCAGAACACTGAAGCTTTCTTT
V gene: TRBV7-3
CDR3 length: 13
J gene: TRBJ1-1
D gene: .
clone size: few

CDR3 protein: CSVGQAGGYNEQFF
CDR3 DNA: TGCAGCGTTGGACAGGCCGGAGGCTACAATGAGCAGTTCTTC
V gene: TRBV29-1
CDR3 length: 14
J gene: TRBJ2-1
D gene: .
clone size: .

CDR3 protein: CASSPGGVIAGLGEQFF
CDR3 DNA: TGTGCCAGCAGCCCGGGGGGGGTGATAGCGGGGCTGGGGGAGCAGTTCTTC
V gene: TRBV7-6
CDR3 length: 17
J gene: TRBJ2-1
D gene: TRBD2
clone size: .